Listed below are T cell receptor beta chains from one sample, sequenced in a study of OX40 agonist ivuxolimab in advanced cancers. TCRdb's copy holds only in-frame clones and misses some; the assay was immunoSEQ multiplex PCR. The profile covers approximately 70,000 clones, with about 88% appearing a single time and approximately 0.3% taken by the ten largest. The sample in question was CD4+ or CD8+ T cells sorted from blood, obtained in a trial of the OX40 agonist ivuxolimab. The receptors derive from an adult with an advanced solid tumor such as melanoma, head and neck, liver or kidney cancer. Each CDR3 is given with its conserved first and last residue. Fields, in order: D gene, clone size, V gene, J gene, CDR3 DNA, CDR3 protein. The D gene is left open where the match is weak. Only part of the rows carry a size: once, few, many, or a class if the clone is expanded.

.	.	TRBV6-5	TRBJ1-2	TGTGCCAGCAGTTATCTGGGCACCTCCTATGGCTACACCTTC	CASSYLGTSYGYTF
TRBD2	.	TRBV18	TRBJ2-7	TGTGCCAGCTCACCAAAGGTAGCGGGGACCTACGAGCAGTACTTC	CASSPKVAGTYEQYF
.	.	TRBV2	TRBJ1-2	TGTGCCAGCAGTGAAAGACAGGCAAATTCCTATGGCTACACCTTC	CASSERQANSYGYTF
TRBD1	once	TRBV29-1	TRBJ2-7	TGCAGCCTCGACAGGGTCCACGAGCAGTACTTC	CSLDRVHEQYF
TRBD2	.	TRBV7-2	TRBJ2-1	TGTGCCAGCAACGGGACTAGCGGAGGGAGCTCCTACAATGAGCAGTTCTTC	CASNGTSGGSSYNEQFF
.	.	TRBV12-5	TRBJ1-6	TGTGCTACTGGTAGCTCCTATAATTCACCCCTCCACTTT	CATGSSYNSPLHF
.	.	TRBV19	TRBJ2-7	TGTGCCAGTAGTATTCGACAAACCGCCTACGAGCAGTACTTC	CASSIRQTAYEQYF
TRBD1	.	TRBV18	TRBJ2-6	TGTGCCAGCTCACCGATCATGACCCGGGACAGGGGGACGGGGGCCAACGTCCTGACTTTC	CASSPIMTRDRGTGANVLTF
TRBD2	.	TRBV5-1	TRBJ2-5	TGCGCCAGCAGAGAGGGACTAGCGGGAGGGCAACAAGAGACCCAGTACTTC	CASREGLAGGQQETQYF
.	.	TRBV5-1	TRBJ2-3	TGCGCCAGCAGCTTGGGCCAGGACACAGATACGCAGTATTTT	CASSLGQDTDTQYF
.	.	TRBV7-2	TRBJ2-7	TGTGCCAGCAGCTTAATCGGAACGAGCCCATACGAGCAGTACTTC	CASSLIGTSPYEQYF
.	.	TRBV6-6	TRBJ2-3	TGTGCCAGCAGTCCCCTAAGTCCGGCTACGCAGTATTTT	CASSPLSPATQYF
.	.	TRBV7-9	TRBJ2-5	TGTGCCAGCAGCCTCTCGCAGTTGGAGACCCAGTACTTC	CASSLSQLETQYF
.	.	TRBV18	TRBJ2-7	TGTGCCAGCTCAACCACGAGACAGAGCGACGAGCAGTACTTC	CASSTTRQSDEQYF
.	.	TRBV28	TRBJ1-5	TGTGCCAGCAGTACCCCACAGGTGAGGCAGCCCCAGCATTTT	CASSTPQVRQPQHF
.	.	TRBV9	TRBJ2-2	TGTGCCAGCAGCGTAGTAGGCAGTGCGAACACCGGGGAGCTGTTTTTT	CASSVVGSANTGELFF
.	.	TRBV27	TRBJ2-3	TGTGCCAGCAGTTCAACAGATACGCAGTATTTT	CASSSTDTQYF
.	.	TRBV28	TRBJ1-2	TGTGCCAGCAGTTTCTCACACGGCGGTGGCTACACCTTC	CASSFSHGGGYTF
.	.	TRBV5-4	TRBJ2-1	TGTGCCAGCAGCGGCGGGGAATACAATGAGCAGTTCTTC	CASSGGEYNEQFF
TRBD1	.	TRBV5-1	TRBJ2-1	TGCGCCAGCAGCACGGGACAGCCCCGGTCGAATGGTGAGCAGTTCTTC	CASSTGQPRSNGEQFF
.	.	TRBV6-1	TRBJ2-2	TGTGCCAGCAGTTTCGTTACCGGGGAGCTGTTTTTT	CASSFVTGELFF
TRBD1	.	TRBV28	TRBJ1-1	TGTGCCAGCATTGGGACAGGGATACGGAACACTGAAGCTTTCTTT	CASIGTGIRNTEAFF
.	.	TRBV4-1	TRBJ2-2	TGCGCCAGCAGCCCCCAGGGAGGCTCCAACACCGGGGAGCTGTTTTTT	CASSPQGGSNTGELFF
.	.	TRBV19	TRBJ1-5	TGTGCCACCACCCCCGTCCTAACCCCCTATAGCAATCAGCCCCAGCATTTT	CATTPVLTPYSNQPQHF
.	.	TRBV6-5	TRBJ2-5	TGTGCCAGCAGTCCCCTAGGGCGAGAGACCCAGTACTTC	CASSPLGRETQYF
.	.	TRBV19	TRBJ1-2	TGTGCCAGTAGTCCGGGGACTTTTGGCTACACCTTC	CASSPGTFGYTF
.	.	TRBV6-6	TRBJ1-4	TGTGCCAGCAGTTACCGCCCGGGAGAAAAACTGTTTTTT	CASSYRPGEKLFF
.	.	TRBV5-1	TRBJ1-4	TGCGCCAGCAGCTCGGGGCAGAATAATGAAAAACTGTTTTTT	CASSSGQNNEKLFF
TRBD1	once	TRBV29-1	TRBJ2-1	TGCAGCGCCCCCCGGGACAGGGGTCGCGTTACCTACAATGAGCAGTTCTTC	CSAPRDRGRVTYNEQFF
.	.	TRBV28	TRBJ1-3	TGTGCCAGCAGACGTAACAGGGTTGGAAACACCATATATTTT	CASRRNRVGNTIYF
.	once	TRBV5-1	TRBJ2-7	TGCGCCAGCAGCCCCCAGGCAGGAACTCACTACGAGCAGTACTTC	CASSPQAGTHYEQYF
.	.	TRBV12-1	TRBJ2-4	TGTGCCAGCAGCACCACAGGGAGTCCCTTACAGGCCAAAAACATTCAGTACTTC	CASSTTGSPLQAKNIQYF
.	.	TRBV5-6	TRBJ2-5	TGTGCCAGCAGCTTGGGACCGTGGGAAGAGACCCAGTACTTC	CASSLGPWEETQYF
TRBD2	once	TRBV18	TRBJ2-7	TGTGCCAGCTCACCCACCAGACTAGCGGGAGGGCGCTACGAGCAGTACTTC	CASSPTRLAGGRYEQYF
.	.	TRBV28	TRBJ2-7	TGTGCCAGCAGTGCCCGGAACACGTACGAGCAGTACTTC	CASSARNTYEQYF
TRBD2	.	TRBV11-1	TRBJ2-7	TGTGCCAGCAGCTTAGATCTAGCGGGCTACGAGCAGTACTTC	CASSLDLAGYEQYF
.	.	TRBV5-1	TRBJ2-1	TGCGCCAGCAGCTTCTTTTCCTACAATGAGCAGTTCTTC	CASSFFSYNEQFF
TRBD2	.	TRBV5-4	TRBJ2-5	TGTGCCAGCAGCACGGGACTAGCGGGAGCGGGGCTTGTGGAGACCCAGTACTTC	CASSTGLAGAGLVETQYF
TRBD1	once	TRBV28	TRBJ1-2	TGTGCCAGCAGTTTTACGTATCAGGGGGCGATCTATGGCTACACCTTC	CASSFTYQGAIYGYTF